A single sample gave rise to the 8 T cell receptor beta chains below, sequenced in a study of blood T cell repertoires in COVID-19. Repertoires were generated with immunoSEQ multiplex PCR, while TCRdb's copy carries only in-frame clones and drops some. The table shows approximately 230,000 clones, with 75% to 95% occurring only once. Sequencing was done on a sample of PBMCs or T cells enriched from blood (not recorded which). Receptor source: a young woman who had recovered from COVID-19.

The V gene is TRBV13, the J gene TRBJ2-5; 7 positions agree with TRBD1. This CDR3 contains 16 residues. The V and J ends lost 2 bases and 2 bases, in that order; junction bases with no gene match: 8. Germline CDR1 reads PRHDT; CDR2 reads FYEKMQ (reference sequence). The CDR3: CASSLRVGRGQETQYF. The DNA for the CDR3 is TGTGCCAGCAGCTTAAGGGTGGGCAGGGGGCAAGAGACCCAGTACTTC.

This chain uses TRBV5-1 with TRBJ2-5; the D is unclear. Trimming took 0 bases from V and 2 from J, leaving 8 bases between them. Looked up from germline, CDR1 is SGHRS and CDR2 is YFSETQ. The CDR3 loop spans 14 amino acids. DNA of the CDR3: TGCGCCAGCAGCTTGGAGGCAGGACAAGAGACCCAGTACTTC. Translated, it gives CASSLEAGQETQYF.

This chain connects TRBV6-2 or TRBV6-3 to TRBJ1-1, with 9 bases that match TRBD1. This CDR3 is 17 amino acids long. The J segment lost 3 bases and the V segment lost 0 bases, leaving 8 bases of the junction unmatched. The germline V gene has CDR1 MNHEY and CDR2 SVGEGT. The CDR3 sequence is CASSYSMGDRDDTEAFF. The DNA of the CDR3 is TGTGCCAGCAGTTACTCGATGGGGGACAGGGACGACACTGAAGCTTTCTTT.

CDR3 nucleotide sequence: TGTGCCAGCGATCCGGGACAGGGTATTTATGGCTACACCTTC. Its translation is CASDPGQGIYGYTF. The V gene is TRBV6-5, the J gene TRBJ1-2; 9 bases agree with TRBD1. Germline V gene lookup returns CDR1 MNHEY and CDR2 SVGAGI. Germline trimming cut 8 bases from V and 5 bases from J; bases unmatched to any gene: 9. The CDR3 extends over 14 amino acids.

This chain uses TRBV11-3 with TRBJ2-2; D is unclear. The germline V gene has CDR1 SGHNT and CDR2 YENEEA. Trimming cost V 3 bases and J 0 bases, with 11 bases left between them. The CDR3 spans 16 residues. In DNA form, the CDR3 reads TGTGCCAGCAGCTTCAACCTTCAGGCGAACACCGGGGAGCTGTTTTTT. This encodes CASSFNLQANTGELFF.

The chain combines TRBV29-1 with TRBJ1-1, with D hard to call. CDR3 size: 13 residues. CDR1 SQVTM and CDR2 ANQGSEA come from the germline V gene. Trimming cost V 4 bases and J 8 bases, with 17 bases left between them. CDR3 sequence reads: CSVVIVGSLEAFF. DNA for the CDR3: TGCAGCGTTGTAATCGTTGGGTCACTAGAAGCTTTCTTT.

The table lists this clone with a count of one. The V and J genes are TRBV6-5 and TRBJ1-1; 7 nucleotides agree with TRBD1. With V trimmed by 6 bases and J by 2 bases, 6 bases remained unmatched. CDR3 length equals 14 residues. Germline values: CDR1 MNHEY, CDR2 SVGAGI. The CDR3: CASRVGQINTEAFF. In nucleotides, the CDR3 is TGTGCCAGCAGGGTGGGACAGATCAACACTGAAGCTTTCTTT.

This clone was seen only a few times. The V call is TRBV18, the J call TRBJ1-1; 9 nucleotides agree with TRBD1. The germline V gene has CDR1 KGHSH and CDR2 LQKENI. Trimming at V came to 2 bases and at J to 5 bases, leaving 3 bases not matched to a gene. The CDR3 has 14 residues. DNA for the CDR3: TGTGCCAGCTCACCAGGGACAGGGAGGACTGAAGCTTTCTTT. Its translation: CASSPGTGRTEAFF.